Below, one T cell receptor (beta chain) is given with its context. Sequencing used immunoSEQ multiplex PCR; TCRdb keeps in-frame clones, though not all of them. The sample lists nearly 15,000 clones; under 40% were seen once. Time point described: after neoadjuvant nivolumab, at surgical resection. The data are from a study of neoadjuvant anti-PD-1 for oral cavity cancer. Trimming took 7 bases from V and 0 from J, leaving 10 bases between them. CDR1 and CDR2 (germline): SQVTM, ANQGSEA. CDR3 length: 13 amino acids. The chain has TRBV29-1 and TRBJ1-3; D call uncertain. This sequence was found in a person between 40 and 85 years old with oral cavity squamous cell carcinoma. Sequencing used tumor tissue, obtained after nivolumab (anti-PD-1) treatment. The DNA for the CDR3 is TGCAGCGCACAGACCAGCTCTGGAAACACCATATATTTT. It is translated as CSAQTSSGNTIYF. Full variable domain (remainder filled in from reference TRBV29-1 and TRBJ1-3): SAVISQKPSRDICQRGTSLTIQCQVDSQVTMMFWYRQQPGQSLTLIATANQGSEATYESGFVIDKFPISRPNLTFSTLTVSNMSPEDSSIYLCSAQTSSGNTIYFGEGSWLTVV.